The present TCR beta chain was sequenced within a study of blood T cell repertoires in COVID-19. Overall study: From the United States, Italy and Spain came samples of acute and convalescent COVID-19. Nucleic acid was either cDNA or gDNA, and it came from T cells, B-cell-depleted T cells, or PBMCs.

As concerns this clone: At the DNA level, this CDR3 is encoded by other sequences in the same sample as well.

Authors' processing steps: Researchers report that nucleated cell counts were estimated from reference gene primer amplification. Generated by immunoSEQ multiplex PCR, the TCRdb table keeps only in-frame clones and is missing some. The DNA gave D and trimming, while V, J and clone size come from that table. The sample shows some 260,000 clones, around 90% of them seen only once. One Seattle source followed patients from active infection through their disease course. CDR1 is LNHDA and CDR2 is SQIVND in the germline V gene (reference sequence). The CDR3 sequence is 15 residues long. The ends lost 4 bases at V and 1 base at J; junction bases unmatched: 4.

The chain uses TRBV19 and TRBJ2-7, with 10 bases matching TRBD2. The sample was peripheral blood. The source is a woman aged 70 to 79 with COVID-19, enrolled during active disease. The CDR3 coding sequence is TGTGCCAGTAGTAGCGGACTAGCGGATTCCTACGAGCAGTACTTC. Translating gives CASSSGLADSYEQYF.